The entry below describes one TCR beta chain. Its antigen is not known. This may arise from a read error, as a much more abundant clone is one base away. Per the germline V gene, CDR1 is SGHTA and CDR2 is FQGNSA. The CDR3 extends over 15 amino acids. These data come from a study of T cell repertoires in cytomegalovirus infection. For the study at large: The authors used CMV epitopes that were HLA-C-restricted (recently identified) and HLA-B-restricted (well studied). Indications of both CMV infection and matching HLA type were provided by public TCR beta signatures.

MiXCR was run by TCRdb on the reads, yielding one entry per CDR3 protein. Of a few hundred thousand distinct CDR3 sequences detected, about 39% appear once; the ten largest clones hold over 45%. The origin of this receptor is a human donor in good health (CMV status not recorded). Some clones in this sample may be carry-over from other donors' samples. Source: cultured PBMCs, taken from culture after CMV antigen stimulation. The chain carries TRBV7-2 and TRBJ2-3, with a tentative D call TRBD1 (5 bases). The DNA matches TRBJ1-5 better at its end, which makes the J call doubtful. The CDR3 is CASSLGLVGGDTQHF. CDR3 coding DNA: TGTGCCAGCAGCTTAGGACTAGTGGGGGGAGATACGCAGCATTTT.